The 18 T cell receptor beta chains in this list originate from one sample, sequenced in a study of blood T cell repertoires in COVID-19 (dated by TCRdb to 2019 to 2021). Preparation of the library involved the immunoSEQ multiplex PCR assay. TCRdb holds this immuneACCESS table with in-frame rearrangements only. Some clones are missing; in checked studies, unresolved V genes explain under half, and the rest has no known cause. This sample gives some 270,000 clones in total; approximately 83% of them show up just once. The leading ten clones occupy approximately 4.2% of the sample. Sequencing was carried out using PBMCs or T cells enriched from blood (not recorded which). These receptors all stem from a woman in her twenties or thirties who had recovered from COVID-19.

The gene calls are TRBV7-2 and TRBJ1-6, with D tentatively TRBD1 (5 bases). V was trimmed by 5 bases and J by 7 bases, leaving 15 bases between them. The CDR3 runs 15 residues. Germline assignment: CDR1 SGHTA and CDR2 FQGNSA. The CDR3 sequence: CASSPSQGNNSPLHF. The CDR3 DNA follows: TGTGCCAGCAGCCCTAGTCAGGGAAACAATTCACCCCTCCACTTT.

This clone was seen just once. The V call is TRBV29-1, the J call TRBJ1-2; 8 bases match TRBD1. V gave up 6 bases and J gave up 5 bases; unmatched junction bases: 8. Looked up from germline, CDR1 is SQVTM and CDR2 is ANQGSEA. The CDR3 has 13 residues. CDR3 region: CSVTGGRGYGYTF. CDR3 DNA: TGCAGCGTAACAGGGGGGAGGGGTTATGGCTACACCTTC. Full variable domain (rest looked up from reference TRBV29-1 and TRBJ1-2): SAVISQKPSRDICQRGTSLTIQCQVDSQVTMMFWYRQQPGQSLTLIATANQGSEATYESGFVIDKFPISRPNLTFSTLTVSNMSPEDSSIYLCSVTGGRGYGYTFGSGTRLTVV.

This clone was seen more than once but under ten times. The chain combines TRBV25-1 with TRBJ2-2; 9 nucleotides align to TRBD2. The CDR3 contains 17 residues. Germline V CDR1 and CDR2: MGHDK, SYGVNS. J lost 3 bases, V lost 5 bases, and 10 bases had no gene match. The CDR3 DNA reads TGTGCCAGCAGTTCCCATGAGCGGGGGGAATACACCGGGGAGCTGTTTTTT. Its translation: CASSSHERGEYTGELFF.

The chain uses TRBV19 and TRBJ1-2; TRBD1 agrees at 7 bases. Trimming removed 5 bases from V and 8 bases from J; junction bases left unmatched: 14. This CDR3 spans 15 amino acids. From germline, CDR1 is LNHDA and CDR2 SQIVND (reference sequence). The CDR3 DNA reads TGTGCCAGTAGTGACCGACAGGGAACGCCGATGGGCTACACCTTC. Its protein is CASSDRQGTPMGYTF.

This chain links TRBV30 with TRBJ2-7; D ambiguous. Germline CDR1 reads GTSNPN; CDR2 reads SVGIG (reference sequence). The V end was cut by 2 bases, the J end by 5 bases, with 13 bases between. The CDR3 contains 13 residues. The CDR3 spells CAWSPVRNHEQYF. The CDR3 DNA is TGTGCCTGGAGTCCCGTTAGAAACCACGAGCAGTACTTC.

The V call is TRBV25-1, the J call TRBJ1-4, with D tentatively TRBD1 (6 bases). Between the trimmed V and J ends, which lost 1 base and 6 bases, there was a span of 15 bases. The CDR3 sequence is 16 residues long. Germline V lookup: CDR1 MGHDK, CDR2 SYGVNS. The CDR3 DNA follows: TGTGCCAGCAGTGAATCGGTAGGGGGTCTAGATGAAAAACTGTTTTTT. Translation gives CASSESVGGLDEKLFF. Based on the CDR3 plus reference TRBV25-1 and TRBJ1-4, the full variable domain is EADIYQTPRYLVIGTGKKITLECSQTMGHDKMYWYQQDPGMELHLIHYSYGVNSTEKGDLSSESTVSRIRTEHFPLTLESARPSHTSQYLCASSESVGGLDEKLFFGSGTQLSVL.

The V and J genes are TRBV10-3 and TRBJ2-3; 8 bases line up with TRBD2. V lost 0 bases to trimming and J lost 5 bases; unmatched junction nucleotides: 7. The CDR3 covers 16 residues. CDR1 ENHRY and CDR2 SYGVKD come from the germline V gene. The CDR3 bases are TGTGCCATCAGTGAGTCAGTGGCGGGAGGACAAGATACGCAGTATTTT. Protein: CAISESVAGGQDTQYF.

V usage is TRBV24-1 and J usage is TRBJ2-1; TRBD2 matches 8 bases. CDR1 is KGHDR, CDR2 SFDVKD, per germline. The CDR3 is 17 residues long. With V trimmed by 0 bases and J by 0 bases, 3 bases remained unmatched. CDR3 coding DNA: TGTGCCACCAGTGATTTGAAGGCGGGGGGCTCCTACAATGAGCAGTTCTTC. This codes for CATSDLKAGGSYNEQFF.

V and J are TRBV7-7 and TRBJ1-4; TRBD1 might be the D (5 bases). CDR1 and CDR2 (germline): SSHAT, FNYEAQ (reference sequence). V was trimmed by 0 bases and J by 5 bases, leaving 10 bases between them. This CDR3 contains 15 residues. The CDR3 loop is CASSLAGGRNEKLFF. CDR3 bases: TGTGCCAGCAGCTTAGCCGGGGGGAGGAATGAAAAACTGTTTTTT.

This chain links TRBV24-1 with TRBJ2-3; 10 nucleotides match TRBD2. The CDR3 has 15 amino acids. Germline values: CDR1 KGHDR, CDR2 SFDVKD. The V segment lost 8 bases and the J segment 5 bases; nucleotides outside the gene matches: 9. The CDR3 loop is CATNPSSGSQDTQYF. The CDR3 DNA is TGTGCCACCAATCCCTCTAGCGGGAGTCAAGATACGCAGTATTTT.

The gene calls are TRBV15 and TRBJ2-1; 10 nucleotides align to TRBD2. The CDR3 length is 14 residues. Germline V gene lookup returns CDR1 LNHNV and CDR2 YYDKDF (reference sequence). V was pared by 4 bases and J by 7 bases, with 4 bases of the junction left unmatched. CDR3 sequence (DNA): TGTGCCACCAGCACCCGACTAGCGGGTAATGAGCAGTTCTTC. This sequence encodes CATSTRLAGNEQFF. Full variable domain (missing parts from reference TRBV15 and TRBJ2-1): DAMVIQNPRYQVTQFGKPVTLSCSQTLNHNVMYWYQQKSSQAPKLLFHYYDKDFNNEADTPDNFQSRRPNTSFCFLDIRSPGLGDTAMYLCATSTRLAGNEQFFGPGTRLTVL.

The chain joins TRBV9 to TRBJ2-2, with TRBD2 identical over 7 bases. The CDR3 is 15 residues long. V dropped 4 bases and J dropped 9; count of bases not matched to a gene: 12. Germline assignment: CDR1 SGDLS and CDR2 YYNGEE. DNA for the CDR3: TGTGCCAGCAGCCAACCCCAATGGGGGGGAAGGGAGCTGTTTTTT. Translated, it gives CASSQPQWGGRELFF. The full variable domain, rest sourced from reference TRBV9 and TRBJ2-2, is DSGVTQTPKHLITATGQRVTLRCSPRSGDLSVYWYQQSLDQGLQFLIQYYNGEERAKGNILERFSAQQFPDLHSELNLSSLELGDSALYFCASSQPQWGGRELFFGEGSRLTVL.

DNA of the CDR3: TGTGCCAGCAGCTTGCTAGCGGGATTGCCAGGGGGTGAGCAGTTCTTC. Its protein is CASSLLAGLPGGEQFF. V usage is TRBV7-3 and J usage is TRBJ2-1, with 9 bases matching TRBD2. The CDR3 is made up of 16 amino acids. V was pared by 3 bases and J by 9 bases, with 12 bases of the junction left unmatched. Germline assignment: CDR1 SGHTA and CDR2 FQGTGA.

V gene TRBV19 combines with J gene TRBJ2-3, with a weak D call TRBD1 (6 bases). The germline V gene encodes CDR1 LNHDA and CDR2 SQIVND (reference sequence). V was cut by 5 bases and J by 4 bases, with 13 bases left in between. The CDR3 consists of 14 residues. The CDR3 region has the DNA TGTGCCAGTAGTGCCCTCAGACAGGCAGATACGCAGTATTTT. This encodes CASSALRQADTQYF.

This clone showed up just once. The CDR3 reads CASSLETGNEQFF. DNA for the CDR3: TGTGCCAGCAGCTTAGAGACGGGGAATGAGCAGTTCTTC. The gene calls are TRBV7-6 and TRBJ2-1, with a possible D match to TRBD2 (5 bases). This CDR3 comprises 13 residues. The V gene lost 1 base and the J gene lost 7 bases, with 8 bases spanning the gap. Looked up from germline, CDR1 is SGHVS and CDR2 is FNYEAQ.

This clone was counted only a few times. The rearrangement joins TRBV25-1 to TRBJ2-7, with 7 bases matching TRBD1. Per germline, CDR1 MGHDK and CDR2 SYGVNS. The CDR3 spans 12 residues. With 3 bases clipped from V and 12 bases from J, the junction kept 8 bases outside the gene matches. In nucleotides, the CDR3 is TGTGCCAGCAGTGAGCAGGGGGTGGTGTCGTACTTC. This translates into CASSEQGVVSYF.

The V call is TRBV27, the J call TRBJ1-2, with D unresolved. Deletions cut 8 bases from V and 8 bases from J, with 21 bases between. The CDR3 is made up of 14 amino acids. Per germline, CDR1 MNHEY and CDR2 SMNVEV (reference sequence). CDR3 in DNA: TGTGCCAGCGGAGGATGGACTAGTCAATACGGCTACACCTTC. This sequence encodes CASGGWTSQYGYTF.

V is TRBV10-2 and J is TRBJ2-1; D possibly corresponds to TRBD2 (6 bases). V lost 5 bases and J lost 7, with 18 bases in between. The CDR3 is made up of 15 amino acids. Germline CDR1 reads WSHSY; CDR2 reads SAAADI. The CDR3 sequence: CASSPRDSRPNEQFF. DNA for the CDR3: TGCGCCAGCAGTCCCCGGGACTCTCGCCCGAATGAGCAGTTCTTC.